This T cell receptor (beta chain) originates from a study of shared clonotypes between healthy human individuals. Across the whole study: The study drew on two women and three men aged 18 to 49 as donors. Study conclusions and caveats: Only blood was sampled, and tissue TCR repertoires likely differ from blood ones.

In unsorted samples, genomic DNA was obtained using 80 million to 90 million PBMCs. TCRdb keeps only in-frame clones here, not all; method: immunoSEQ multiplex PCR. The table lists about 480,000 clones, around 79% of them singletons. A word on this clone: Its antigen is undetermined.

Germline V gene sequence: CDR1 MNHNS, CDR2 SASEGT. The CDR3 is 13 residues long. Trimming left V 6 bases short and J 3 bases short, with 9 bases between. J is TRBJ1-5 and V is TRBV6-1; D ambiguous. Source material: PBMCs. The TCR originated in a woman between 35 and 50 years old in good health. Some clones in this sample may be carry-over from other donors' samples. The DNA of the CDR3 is TGTGCCAGCAGATTAGACAACAATCAGCCCCAGCATTTT. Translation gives CASRLDNNQPQHF.